A selection of T cell receptor beta chains follows, all from one sample in a study of cytomegalovirus exposure and HLA in healthy donors. Data came from immunoSEQ multiplex PCR; TCRdb stores just in-frame clones and leaves some out. Among around 170,000 clones listed, 60% to 85% were seen once. The material sequenced was PBMCs. These receptor sequences come from a man between 18 and 35 years old in good health and CMV-seronegative. The CDR3 runs from the conserved cysteine through the conserved F or W. D genes are given only for firm matches. Size is omitted from some rows. Given values are once, few, many or a class for expanded clones.

TRBV11-3,TRBD1,TRBJ2-7,few,CASSLTGSSDEQYF,TGTGCCAGCAGCTTGACAGGGAGCAGCGACGAGCAGTACTTC
TRBV7-9,NA,TRBJ2-3,NA,CASSSDRSKFRDTQYF,TGTGCCAGCAGCTCTGACAGAAGCAAGTTTAGAGATACGCAGTATTTT
TRBV5-6,NA,TRBJ2-5,once,CASSRGKETQYF,TGTGCCAGCAGCCGCGGAAAAGAGACCCAGTACTTC
TRBV28,TRBD2,TRBJ2-7,NA,CASSSSGAYEQYF,TGTGCCAGTTCGTCTAGCGGGGCCTACGAGCAGTACTTC
TRBV5-1,NA,TRBJ1-5,NA,CASSLNGGDQPQHF,TGCGCCAGCAGCTTGAACGGGGGGGATCAGCCCCAGCATTTT
TRBV7-6,TRBD1,TRBJ2-7,NA,CASSQFRDRSYEQYF,TGTGCCAGCAGCCAATTCCGGGACAGGTCCTACGAGCAGTACTTC
TRBV5-6,NA,TRBJ1-2,NA,CASSGAPSGGYTF,TGTGCCAGCAGCGGGGCCCCCTCAGGAGGCTACACCTTC
TRBV27,NA,TRBJ2-5,NA,CASSLLQGAETRYF,TGTGCCAGCAGTTTATTGCAGGGCGCAGAGACCCGGTACTTC
TRBV6-5,TRBD1,TRBJ2-1,NA,CATRQGVPYNEQFF,TGTGCCACCCGACAGGGTGTCCCCTACAATGAGCAGTTCTTC
TRBV6-5,NA,TRBJ2-2,NA,CASSSPGRPVGLFF,TGTGCCAGCAGTTCCCCGGGGAGGCCCGTCGGGCTGTTTTTT
TRBV18,TRBD2,TRBJ2-5,NA,CASSPLAGALQETQYF,TGTGCCAGCTCGCCACTAGCGGGGGCCCTCCAAGAGACCCAGTACTTC
TRBV9,NA,TRBJ1-2,NA,CASSPTGSNYGYTF,TGTGCCAGCAGCCCAACAGGGTCTAACTATGGCTACACCTTC
TRBV5-1,NA,TRBJ1-6,NA,CASSRWAGFNSPLHF,TGCGCCAGCAGCCGTTGGGCCGGATTTAATTCACCCCTCCACTTT
TRBV7-9,TRBD2,TRBJ2-7,NA,CSSTPVLAGGGGSSYEQYF,TGTTCCAGCACCCCCGTCCTAGCGGGAGGGGGGGGTAGCTCCTACGAGCAGTACTTC
TRBV6-1,NA,TRBJ2-1,NA,CASSEAGGLDEQFF,TGTGCCAGCAGTGAAGCGGGGGGGCTTGATGAGCAGTTCTTC
TRBV27,NA,TRBJ1-1,once,CASSQGLYLNTEAFF,TGTGCCAGCAGTCAGGGCCTCTACCTAAACACTGAAGCTTTCTTT